This entry lists 19 T cell receptor beta chains sequenced from one sample in a study of blood T cell repertoires in COVID-19 (dated by TCRdb to the early 2020s). The library was built by means of the immunoSEQ multiplex PCR assay. Sourced from immuneACCESS, this table was stored by TCRdb with only in-frame sequences that have V and J called. A share of the clones is absent; for the studies checked, an unresolved V gene accounts for under half, and the remainder has no known explanation. The sample table records 150,000 to 250,000 clones; roughly 82% of these occur just once. Clones ranked in the top ten supply roughly 12% of the sample. Sample: PBMCs or T cells enriched from blood (not recorded which). The receptors here all came from a man between 40 and 49 years old who had recovered from COVID-19.

V is TRBV6-2 or TRBV6-3 and J is TRBJ2-7; 8 bases match TRBD2. With V trimmed by 2 bases and J by 6 bases, 12 bases remained unmatched. Germline CDR1 reads MNHEY; CDR2 reads SVGEGT. The CDR3 contains 16 residues. The CDR3 protein is CASSYPEASGSGEQYV. CDR3 bases: TGTGCCAGCAGTTACCCTGAAGCCAGCGGGAGCGGCGAGCAGTACGTC.

The genes are TRBV9 and TRBJ2-5; TRBD2 matches at 8 bases. The CDR3 totals 15 residues. Germline CDR1 SGDLS, CDR2 YYNGEE. V lost 0 bases, J lost 4 bases, and 5 bases stayed unmatched. CDR3 amino acids: CASSVGAGEGETQYF. The CDR3 coding sequence is TGTGCCAGCAGCGTAGGAGCGGGAGAGGGAGAGACCCAGTACTTC.

The V and J genes are TRBV7-3 and TRBJ2-5, with TRBD1 identical over 10 bases. This CDR3 contains 15 residues. V shed 4 bases and J 5 bases; nucleotides not matched to a gene: 7. Germline V gene lookup returns CDR1 SGHTA and CDR2 FQGTGA. The chain's CDR3 is CASSSTGTGEETQYF. In DNA form, the CDR3 reads TGTGCCAGCAGCTCCACCGGGACAGGGGAGGAGACCCAGTACTTC.

The chain carries TRBV6-5 and TRBJ1-1, with 10 nucleotides matching TRBD1. The length of the CDR3 is 15 residues. Germline V gives CDR1 MNHEY, CDR2 SVGAGI. V lost 5 bases, J lost 4 bases, and 7 bases stayed unmatched. The CDR3 reads CASSPRQGASTEAFF. In DNA form, the CDR3 reads TGTGCCAGCAGTCCAAGACAGGGGGCAAGCACTGAAGCTTTCTTT.

The chain joins TRBV15 to TRBJ2-5; D is undetermined. The germline V gene encodes CDR1 LNHNV and CDR2 YYDKDF (reference sequence). The CDR3 totals 15 residues. V was clipped by 1 base and J by 7 bases, with 16 bases between them. CDR3 nucleotide sequence: TGTGCCACCAGCAGAGTCGGTGGTCTTATGGTGACCCAGTACTTC. Translation: CATSRVGGLMVTQYF.

The CDR3 nucleotides read TGTGCCAGCAGCTGGGGGGCCGGGGAGCTGTTTTTT. Translated: CASSWGAGELFF. The V gene is TRBV5-4, the J gene TRBJ2-2; D possibly corresponds to TRBD2 (6 bases). Between the trimmed V and J ends, which lost 3 bases and 6 bases, there was a span of 6 bases. Germline-derived CDR1 and CDR2 are SGHNT and YYREEE (reference sequence). The length of the CDR3 is 12 residues.

The rearrangement links TRBV11-2 to TRBJ2-3; 14 nucleotides line up with TRBD2. Germline CDR1 and CDR2: SGHAT and FQNNGV. CDR3 length: 14 amino acids. The J segment lost 9 bases and the V segment lost 6 bases, leaving 5 bases of the junction unmatched. CDR3 loop: CASRRLAGGSTQYF. CDR3 nucleotides: TGTGCCAGCAGAAGACTAGCGGGAGGGTCAACGCAGTATTTT.

This clone was observed a few times. The chain couples TRBV11-2 to TRBJ2-7, with 10 bases fitting TRBD2. The germline gives CDR1 SGHAT, CDR2 FQNNGV. The CDR3 has 14 residues. The V gene end was trimmed by 6 bases and the J gene end by 5 bases; junction bases not matched to a gene: 7. CDR3 sequence (DNA): TGTGCCAGCAGAATAGCGGGAGGTCGACACGAGCAGTACTTC. The encoded protein is CASRIAGGRHEQYF.

The rearrangement joins TRBV7-2 to TRBJ2-6; TRBD2 agrees at 10 bases. In germline, CDR1 is SGHTA, CDR2 FQGNSA. This CDR3 region has 19 residues. V lost 2 bases and J lost 3; bases outside the gene matches: 10. CDR3 in DNA: TGTGCCAGCAGCTTAAGAGCGGGAGGGCCTCTTGGTGGGGCCAACGTCCTGACTTTC. Amino acids: CASSLRAGGPLGGANVLTF.

V is TRBV29-1 and J is TRBJ1-4; 11 bases agree with TRBD1. CDR1 is SQVTM and CDR2 is ANQGSEA in the germline V gene. CDR3 length: 13 amino acids. The ends lost 7 bases at V and 6 bases at J; junction bases unmatched: 4. The CDR3 nucleotides read TGCAGCGCCGGACAGGGGGCAGATGAAAAACTGTTTTTT. This translates into CSAGQGADEKLFF.

This chain links TRBV11-2 with TRBJ2-1; 10 nucleotides align to TRBD2. Trimming cost V 4 bases and J 6 bases; bases outside gene matches: 18. Germline V CDR1 and CDR2: SGHAT, FQNNGV. The CDR3 sequence is 19 residues long. CDR3 protein: CASSSRLGGLAGVANEQFF. The DNA of the CDR3 is TGTGCCAGCAGCTCTAGATTGGGGGGGCTAGCGGGAGTAGCCAATGAGCAGTTCTTC.

The J gene is TRBJ1-1, the V gene TRBV5-5, with D unresolved. Germline loops: CDR1 SGHKS, CDR2 YYEKEE (reference sequence). The CDR3 has 12 residues. V lost 1 base, J lost 7 bases, and 8 bases lay in between. The CDR3 coding sequence is TGTGCCAGCAGCTTGTACAGCTTTGAAGCTTTCTTT. This translates into CASSLYSFEAFF.

The chain couples TRBV6-5 to TRBJ2-2; the D is unclear. Trimming took 7 bases from V and 5 from J, leaving 11 bases between them. There are 13 residues in the CDR3. Germline CDR1 and CDR2: MNHEY and SVGAGI. The CDR3: CASIPAETGELFF. CDR3 in DNA: TGTGCCAGCATACCCGCGGAAACCGGGGAGCTGTTTTTT.

The chain employs TRBV1 and TRBJ2-1; the table names TRBD2, a call not compared with the DNA. TRBV1 is shown as a pseudogene. The CDR3 is 14 residues long. In DNA form, the CDR3 reads TGCACCAGCAGCCAAAAGCGGGAGTCCCATGAGCAGTTCTTC. As protein: CTSSQKRESHEQFF.

The J gene is TRBJ2-2, the V gene TRBV7-8; tentative D call: TRBD1 (6 bases). The germline V gene has CDR1 SGHVS and CDR2 FQNEAQ. The ends were cut back, 4 bases at V and 3 bases at J, with 15 bases in the middle. The CDR3 has 16 amino acids. The CDR3 here is CASSWPPGADTGELFF. Written as DNA, the CDR3 is TGTGCCAGCAGCTGGCCCCCAGGGGCGGACACCGGGGAGCTGTTTTTT.

The chain employs TRBV19 and TRBJ2-2; D possibly corresponds to TRBD1 (6 bases). The germline CDR1 and CDR2 sequences are LNHDA and SQIVND (reference sequence). V was trimmed by 1 base and J by 7 bases, leaving 13 bases between them. This CDR3 comprises 15 residues. CDR3 in amino acids: CASSIGAGVVGELFF. CDR3 DNA: TGTGCCAGTAGTATAGGGGCAGGGGTGGTCGGGGAGCTGTTTTTT.

The chain couples TRBV5-1 to TRBJ2-5, with 7 bases fitting TRBD1. CDR3 size: 15 residues. Per germline, CDR1 SGHRS and CDR2 YFSETQ. After removal of 1 base from V and 2 bases from J, the junction contained 5 bases not matched to a gene. The CDR3 sequence is CASSLPPRGQETQYF. The CDR3 DNA follows: TGCGCCAGCAGCTTGCCCCCCAGGGGGCAAGAGACCCAGTACTTC. The full variable domain, with the rest looked up from reference TRBV5-1 and TRBJ2-5, is KAGVTQTPRYLIKTRGQQVTLSCSPISGHRSVSWYQQTPGQGLQFLFEYFSETQRNKGNFPGRFSGRQFSNSRSEMNVSTLELGDSALYLCASSLPPRGQETQYFGPGTRLLVL.

The CDR3 spells CASSQGWEKLFF. For the CDR3, the DNA is TGTGCCAGCAGCCAAGGTTGGGAGAAGCTGTTTTTT. The chain recombines TRBV3-1 (or the pseudogene TRBV3-2) with TRBJ2-2; tentative D call: TRBD2 (5 bases). There are 12 residues in the CDR3. CDR1 and CDR2 (germline): LGHDT, YNNKEL (reference sequence). The V end was cut by 1 base, the J end by 12 bases, with 9 bases between.

The chain carries TRBV29-1 and TRBJ1-2, with D perhaps matching TRBD1 (5 bases). This CDR3 contains 12 residues. Deletions cut 7 bases from V and 2 bases from J, with 11 bases between. The germline gives CDR1 SQVTM, CDR2 ANQGSEA. The chain's CDR3 is CSANSGNYGYTF. In DNA form, the CDR3 reads TGCAGCGCAAATTCAGGGAACTATGGCTACACCTTC.